These T cell receptor beta chains were read from a single sample in a study of blood T cell repertoires in COVID-19. Only in-frame clones appear in the TCRdb table, and some are missing; sequencing was by immunoSEQ multiplex PCR. The sample lists about 190,000 clones; approximately 87% were seen once. The specimen sequenced was peripheral blood. These receptors came from a woman aged 18-30 years who had recovered from COVID-19. The CDR3 runs from the conserved cysteine through the conserved F or W. The D gene is left open where the match is weak. Clone size is stated in some rows and not others, as once, few, many or a class when expanded.

few	TRBD1	TRBV18	TRBJ1-3	CASSPPGQGGIGSGNTIYF	TGTGCCAGCTCACCACCGGGACAGGGAGGTATTGGTTCTGGAAACACCATATATTTT
NA	TRBD2	TRBV11-2	TRBJ2-3	CASSFGLAVVSTDTQYF	TGTGCCAGCAGCTTCGGACTAGCGGTAGTATCCACAGATACGCAGTATTTT
NA	NA	TRBV9	TRBJ2-2	CASSVEVRIPGELFF	TGTGCCAGCAGCGTAGAAGTGAGGATTCCCGGGGAGCTGTTTTTT
NA	NA	TRBV11-2	TRBJ1-1	CASLTGGGTEAFF	TGTGCCAGCCTGACCGGGGGAGGGACTGAAGCTTTCTTT
few	NA	TRBV6-1	TRBJ2-5	CASSPKEGEGETQYF	TGTGCCAGCAGTCCGAAGGAGGGGGAGGGGGAGACCCAGTACTTC
once	TRBD1	TRBV13	TRBJ2-7	CASSSPTGTGDYEQYF	TGTGCCAGCAGCTCTCCGACCGGGACAGGGGACTACGAGCAGTACTTC
NA	NA	TRBV9	TRBJ2-3	CASSVREGGGDTQYF	TGTGCCAGCAGCGTGCGAGAGGGAGGGGGAGATACGCAGTATTTT
NA	NA	TRBV19	TRBJ2-1	CASTHSGISYNEQFF	TGTGCCAGTACCCACTCCGGGATATCCTACAATGAGCAGTTCTTC
NA	NA	TRBV5-4	TRBJ1-3	CASSVLRGNTIYF	TGTGCCAGCAGCGTGTTGAGAGGAAACACCATATATTTT
once	NA	TRBV12-5	TRBJ2-1	CASGLAPTSNEQFF	TGTGCTAGTGGTTTGGCACCGACTAGCAATGAGCAGTTCTTC
once	TRBD1	TRBV5-4	TRBJ2-7	CASSSKTVGTGASEQYF	TGTGCCAGCAGCTCGAAAACAGTCGGGACAGGGGCAAGCGAGCAGTACTTC
NA	TRBD2	TRBV7-9	TRBJ2-7	CASSWEGYEQYF	TGTGCCAGCAGCTGGGAGGGCTACGAGCAGTACTTC
NA	TRBD1	TRBV7-9	TRBJ1-2	CASSLGGQRVYGYTF	TGTGCCAGCAGCTTGGGGGGACAGAGGGTCTATGGCTACACCTTC
NA	NA	TRBV5-1	TRBJ1-2	CASSLSGLNYGYTF	TGCGCCAGCAGCTTGTCCGGGTTAAACTATGGCTACACCTTC
NA	TRBD1	TRBV4-3	TRBJ1-2	CASSPGQGGIYGYTF	TGCGCCAGCAGCCCCGGACAGGGGGGCATCTATGGCTACACCTTC
NA	NA	TRBV15	TRBJ1-1	CATNTQGSVNTEAFF	TGTGCCACCAACACCCAGGGATCCGTTAACACTGAAGCTTTCTTT
NA	TRBD1	TRBV5-6	TRBJ1-2	CASSFRGQGYTF	TGTGCCAGCAGCTTCAGGGGGCAGGGCTACACCTTC
few	TRBD2	TRBV5-5	TRBJ2-5	CASSAPGLEVPTQYF	TGTGCCAGCAGCGCACCGGGACTAGAGGTCCCGACCCAGTACTTC
NA	TRBD1	TRBV7-8	TRBJ2-6	CASSRTGVVGANVLTF	TGTGCCAGCAGCAGAACAGGGGTGGTCGGGGCCAACGTCCTGACTTTC
NA	NA	TRBV19	TRBJ2-6	CASSVRGTGANVLTF	TGTGCCAGTAGTGTCAGGGGTACCGGGGCCAACGTCCTGACTTTC
NA	TRBD1	TRBV7-9	TRBJ1-3	CASSDTGQSSGNTIYF	TGTGCCAGCAGCGATACGGGACAGAGCTCTGGAAACACCATATATTTT
NA	NA	TRBV15	TRBJ1-1	CATSRSGHNTEAFF	TGTGCCACCAGCAGATCCGGACATAACACTGAAGCTTTCTTT